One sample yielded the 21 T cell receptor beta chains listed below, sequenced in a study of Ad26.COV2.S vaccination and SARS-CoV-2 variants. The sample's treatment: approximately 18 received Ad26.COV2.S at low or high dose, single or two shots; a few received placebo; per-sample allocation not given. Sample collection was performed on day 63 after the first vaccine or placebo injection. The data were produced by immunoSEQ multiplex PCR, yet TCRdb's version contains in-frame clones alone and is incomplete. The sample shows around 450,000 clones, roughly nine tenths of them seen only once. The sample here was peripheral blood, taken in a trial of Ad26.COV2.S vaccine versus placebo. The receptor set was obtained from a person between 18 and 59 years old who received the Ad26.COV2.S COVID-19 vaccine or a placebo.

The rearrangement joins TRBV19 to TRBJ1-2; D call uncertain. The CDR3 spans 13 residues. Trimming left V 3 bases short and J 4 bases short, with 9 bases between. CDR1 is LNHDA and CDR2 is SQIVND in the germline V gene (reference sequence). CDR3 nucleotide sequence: TGTGCCAGTAGTATCGGGCAGTTCTATGGCTACACCTTC. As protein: CASSIGQFYGYTF.

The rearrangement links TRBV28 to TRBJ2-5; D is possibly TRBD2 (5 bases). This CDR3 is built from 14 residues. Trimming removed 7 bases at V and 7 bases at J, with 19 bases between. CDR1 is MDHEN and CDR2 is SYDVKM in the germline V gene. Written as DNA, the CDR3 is TGTGCCAGCACCGGGGTCAGAGGAGCCGCGACCCAGTACTTC. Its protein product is CASTGVRGAATQYF.

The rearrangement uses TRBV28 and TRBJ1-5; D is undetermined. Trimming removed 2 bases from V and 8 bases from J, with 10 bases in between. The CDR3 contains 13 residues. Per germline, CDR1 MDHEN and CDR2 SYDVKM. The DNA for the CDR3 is TGTGCCAGCAGTTTAGATGGTACAGAGCCCCAGCATTTT. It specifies CASSLDGTEPQHF. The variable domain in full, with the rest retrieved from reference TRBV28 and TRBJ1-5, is DVKVTQSSRYLVKRTGEKVFLECVQDMDHENMFWYRQDPGLGLRLIYFSYDVKMKEKGDIPEGYSVSREKKERFSLILESASTNQTSMYLCASSLDGTEPQHFGDGTRLSIL.

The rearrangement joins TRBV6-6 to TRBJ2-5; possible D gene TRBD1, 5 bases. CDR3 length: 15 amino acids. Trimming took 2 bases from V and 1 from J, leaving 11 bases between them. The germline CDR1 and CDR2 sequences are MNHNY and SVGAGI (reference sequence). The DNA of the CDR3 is TGTGCCAGCAGTTACCGTTTCGACAGCCAAGAGACCCAGTACTTC. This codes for CASSYRFDSQETQYF.

CDR3 sequence (DNA): TGTGCCAGCAGCCAAGATTGGGTAGTAGGCAATGAGCAGTTCTTC. It yields the protein CASSQDWVVGNEQFF. The chain combines TRBV4-2 with TRBJ2-1; no reliable D call. The V end lost 0 bases, the J end lost 6 bases, and 12 bases lay between the germline ends. The CDR3 consists of 15 residues. In germline, CDR1 is LGHNA, CDR2 YNFKEQ.

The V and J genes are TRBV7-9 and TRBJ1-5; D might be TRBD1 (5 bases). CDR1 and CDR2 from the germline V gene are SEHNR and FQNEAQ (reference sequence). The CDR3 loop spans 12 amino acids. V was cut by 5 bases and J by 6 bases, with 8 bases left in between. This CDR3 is CASSRGGQPQHF. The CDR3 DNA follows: TGTGCCAGCAGCCGGGGGGGTCAGCCCCAGCATTTT.

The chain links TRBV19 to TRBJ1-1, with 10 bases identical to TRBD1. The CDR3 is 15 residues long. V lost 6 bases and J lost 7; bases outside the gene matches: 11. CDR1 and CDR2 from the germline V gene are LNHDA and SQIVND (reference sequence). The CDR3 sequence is CASRAPGQGNREAFF. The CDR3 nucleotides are TGTGCCAGTAGGGCTCCGGGACAGGGGAACCGTGAAGCTTTCTTT.

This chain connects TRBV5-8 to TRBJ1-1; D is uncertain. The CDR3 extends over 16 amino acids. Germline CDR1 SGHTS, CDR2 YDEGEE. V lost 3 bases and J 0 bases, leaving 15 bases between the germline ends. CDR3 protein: CASSYRIRAMNTEAFF. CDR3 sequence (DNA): TGTGCCAGCAGCTACCGGATTAGAGCTATGAACACTGAAGCTTTCTTT.

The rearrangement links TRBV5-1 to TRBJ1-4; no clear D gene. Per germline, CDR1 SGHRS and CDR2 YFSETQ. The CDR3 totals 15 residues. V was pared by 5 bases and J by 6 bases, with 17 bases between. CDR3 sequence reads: CASSRSPPPDEKLFF. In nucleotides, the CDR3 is TGCGCCAGCAGTCGATCGCCCCCCCCGGATGAAAAACTGTTTTTT.

The CDR3, as DNA: TGTGCCAGCAGCTTCCGTGACAGGGATATGTTCTTC. It yields the protein CASSFRDRDMFF. The V call is TRBV11-2, the J call TRBJ2-1; 7 positions match TRBD1. The CDR3 consists of 12 residues. Per the germline V gene, CDR1 is SGHAT and CDR2 is FQNNGV. The junction had 8 bases not matched to a gene; V was cut back by 3 bases and J by 15 bases.

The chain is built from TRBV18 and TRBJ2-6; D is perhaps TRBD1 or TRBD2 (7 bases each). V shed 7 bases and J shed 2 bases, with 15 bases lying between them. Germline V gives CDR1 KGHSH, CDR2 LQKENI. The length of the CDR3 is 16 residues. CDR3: CASYHPGGAGANVLTF. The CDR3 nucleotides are TGTGCCAGCTACCACCCAGGGGGGGCTGGGGCCAACGTCCTGACTTTC.

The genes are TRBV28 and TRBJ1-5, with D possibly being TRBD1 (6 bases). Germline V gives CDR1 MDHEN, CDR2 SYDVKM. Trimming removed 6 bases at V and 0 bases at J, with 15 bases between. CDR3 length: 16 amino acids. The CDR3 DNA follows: TGTGCCAGCAGCCCCGGGACATCCTATAGCAATCAGCCCCAGCATTTT. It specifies CASSPGTSYSNQPQHF.

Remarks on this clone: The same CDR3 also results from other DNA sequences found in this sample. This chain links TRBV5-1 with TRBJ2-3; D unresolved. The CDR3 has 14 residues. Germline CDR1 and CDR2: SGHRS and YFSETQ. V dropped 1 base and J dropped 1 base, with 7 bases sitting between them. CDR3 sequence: CASSLIGGTDTQYF. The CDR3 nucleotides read TGCGCCAGCAGCTTGATAGGAGGCACAGATACGCAGTATTTT.

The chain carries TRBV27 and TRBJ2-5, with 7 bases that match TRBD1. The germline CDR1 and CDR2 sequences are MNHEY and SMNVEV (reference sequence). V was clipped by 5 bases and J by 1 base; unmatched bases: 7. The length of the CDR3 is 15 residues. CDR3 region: CASSPLGTVQETQYF. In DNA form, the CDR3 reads TGTGCCAGCAGTCCATTGGGGACAGTCCAAGAGACCCAGTACTTC.

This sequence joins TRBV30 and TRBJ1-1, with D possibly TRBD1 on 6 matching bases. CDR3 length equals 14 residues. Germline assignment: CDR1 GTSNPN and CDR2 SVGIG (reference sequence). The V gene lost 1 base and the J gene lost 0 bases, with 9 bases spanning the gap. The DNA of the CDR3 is TGTGCCTGGAGTGGGACAGTATTGAACACTGAAGCTTTCTTT. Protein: CAWSGTVLNTEAFF.

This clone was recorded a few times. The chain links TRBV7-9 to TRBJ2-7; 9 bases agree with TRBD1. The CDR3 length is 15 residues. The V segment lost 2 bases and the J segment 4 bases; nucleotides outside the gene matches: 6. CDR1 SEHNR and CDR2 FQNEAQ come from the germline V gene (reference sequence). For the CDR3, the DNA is TGTGCCAGCAGCTTATTAACAGGGGGCGAATACGAGCAGTACTTC. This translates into CASSLLTGGEYEQYF. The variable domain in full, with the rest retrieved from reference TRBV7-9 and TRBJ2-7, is DTGVSQNPRHKITKRGQNVTFRCDPISEHNRLYWYRQTLGQGPEFLTYFQNEAQLEKSRLLSDRFSAERPKGSFSTLEIQRTEQGDSAMYLCASSLLTGGEYEQYFGPGTRLTVT.

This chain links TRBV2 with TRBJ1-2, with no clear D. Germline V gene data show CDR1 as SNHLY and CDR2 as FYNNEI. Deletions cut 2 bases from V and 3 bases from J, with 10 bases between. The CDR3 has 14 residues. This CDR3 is CASSEYDTDYGYTF. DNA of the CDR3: TGTGCCAGCAGTGAATACGATACGGACTATGGCTACACCTTC.

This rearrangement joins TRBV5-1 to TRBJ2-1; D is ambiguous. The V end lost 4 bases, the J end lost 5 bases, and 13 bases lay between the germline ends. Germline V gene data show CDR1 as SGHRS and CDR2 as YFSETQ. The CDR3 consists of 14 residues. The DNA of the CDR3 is TGCGCCAGCAGCCCCCGGACCCTCAACAATGAGCAGTTCTTC. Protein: CASSPRTLNNEQFF. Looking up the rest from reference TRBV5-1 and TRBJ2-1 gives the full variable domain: KAGVTQTPRYLIKTRGQQVTLSCSPISGHRSVSWYQQTPGQGLQFLFEYFSETQRNKGNFPGRFSGRQFSNSRSEMNVSTLELGDSALYLCASSPRTLNNEQFFGPGTRLTVL.

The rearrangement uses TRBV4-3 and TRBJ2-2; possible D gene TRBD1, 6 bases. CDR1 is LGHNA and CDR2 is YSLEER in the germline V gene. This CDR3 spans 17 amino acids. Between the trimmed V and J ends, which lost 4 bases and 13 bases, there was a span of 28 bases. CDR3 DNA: TGCGCCAGCAGCCCAGAGATCTCCTCGGACAGCCGTCTGTGGCTGTTTTTT. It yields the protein CASSPEISSDSRLWLFF.

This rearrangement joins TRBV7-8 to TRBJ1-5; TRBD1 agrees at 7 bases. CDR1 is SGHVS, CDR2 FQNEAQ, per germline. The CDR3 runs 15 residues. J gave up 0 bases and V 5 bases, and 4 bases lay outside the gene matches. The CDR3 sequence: CASSKGQYSNQPQHF. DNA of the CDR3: TGTGCCAGCAGCAAGGGACAGTATAGCAATCAGCCCCAGCATTTT.

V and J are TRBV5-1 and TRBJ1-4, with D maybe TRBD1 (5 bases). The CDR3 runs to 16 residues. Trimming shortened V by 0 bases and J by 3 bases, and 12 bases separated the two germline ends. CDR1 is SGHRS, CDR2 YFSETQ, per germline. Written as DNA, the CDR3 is TGCGCCAGCAGCTTGGCCGGGGCCCGTTCTAATGAAAAACTGTTTTTT. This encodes CASSLAGARSNEKLFF.